This T cell receptor beta chain appears in the sequencing data of a study of T cell repertoires in cytomegalovirus infection. Study-wide background: Used in the study were CMV epitopes, some recently identified and HLA-C-restricted, others well-studied and HLA-B-restricted.

Note on this clonotype: As yet, its antigen is unknown.

One entry per CDR3 protein results from TCRdb running MiXCR on the reads. The sample has about 830,000 distinct CDR3 sequences; approximately 30% are singletons. V lost 0 bases, J lost 4 bases, and 7 bases lay in between. The CDR3 has 14 amino acids. Findings and caveats of the study: The ex vivo response was dominated by HLA-C-restricted CMV-specific TCR beta clonotypes.

The clonotype comes from a human donor in good health (CMV status not recorded). Some clones in this sample may be carry-over from other donors' samples. The material sequenced was cultured CD8+ T cells from PBMCs, taken from culture after CMV antigen stimulation. The rearrangement uses TRBV12-3 or TRBV12-4 and TRBJ2-1; D uncertain. The CDR3 DNA reads TGTGCCAGCAGTTTAGCGCTCCAGTACAATGAGCAGTTCTTC. Protein product: CASSLALQYNEQFF.